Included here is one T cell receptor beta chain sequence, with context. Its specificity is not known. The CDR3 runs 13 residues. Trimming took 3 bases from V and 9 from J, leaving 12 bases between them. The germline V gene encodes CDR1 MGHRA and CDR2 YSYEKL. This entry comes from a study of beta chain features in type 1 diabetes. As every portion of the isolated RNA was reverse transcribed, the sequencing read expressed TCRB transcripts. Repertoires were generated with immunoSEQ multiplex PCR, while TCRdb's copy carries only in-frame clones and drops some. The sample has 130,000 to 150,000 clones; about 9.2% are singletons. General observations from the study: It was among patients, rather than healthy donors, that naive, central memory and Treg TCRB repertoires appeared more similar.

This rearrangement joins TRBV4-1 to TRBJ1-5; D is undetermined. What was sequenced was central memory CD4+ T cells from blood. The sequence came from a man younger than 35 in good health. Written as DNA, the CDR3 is TGCGCCAGCAGCCAGGAGGGCCAGCGGCCCCAGCATTTT. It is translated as CASSQEGQRPQHF.